The TCR beta chain under discussion was sequenced for a study of T-cell memory formation after mild COVID-19. Background on the study: Clusters of TCRs were largely donor specific.

This clonotype occurred a few times. Antigen unknown. Findings and caveats of the study: CD4+ contracting clones lay mainly in CM and EM, CD8+ ones in EMRA.

TCRdb re-called the 5' RACE reads with MiXCR, one entry per CDR3 protein. The sample lists 580,000 or so distinct CDR3 sequences; roughly a sixth were seen once. The CDR3 covers 20 residues. V trimming: 0 bases; J trimming: 10 bases; junction bases outside the gene matches: 18. In germline, CDR1 is SGHRS, CDR2 YFSETQ. The sequencing input was PBMCs or a T cell subset sorted from them (not recorded which). The receptor was isolated from an adult woman who had mild COVID-19 (a few samples of this study predate the infection). Cell type and time point are not known. This chain uses TRBV5-1 with TRBJ2-1; TRBD2 matches at 14 bases. DNA of the CDR3: TGCGCCAGCAGCTTGGCAGGGACTAGCGGGGGCCCGCTTTGGTCTCGCGAGCAGTTCTTC. This sequence encodes CASSLAGTSGGPLWSREQFF. The full variable domain, its missing parts supplied by reference TRBV5-1 and TRBJ2-1, is KAGVTQTPRYLIKTRGQQVTLSCSPISGHRSVSWYQQTPGQGLQFLFEYFSETQRNKGNFPGRFSGRQFSNSRSEMNVSTLELGDSALYLCASSLAGTSGGPLWSREQFFGPGTRLTVL.